The 5 T cell receptor beta chains listed next were all sequenced from one sample in a study of T cell repertoires in cytomegalovirus infection. TCRdb fed the reads into MiXCR, producing one record per CDR3 protein. The table records 200,000 to 250,000 distinct CDR3 sequences, about 12% of them present only once. The sequenced sample consisted of PBMCs. The receptors originated from a human donor in good health (CMV status not recorded). Some clones in this sample may be carry-over from other donors' samples.

This clonotype was seen only a few times. V gene TRBV20-1 combines with J gene TRBJ2-3; the D gene is possibly TRBD1 (6 bases). CDR3 size: 15 residues. CDR1 is DFQATT and CDR2 is SNEGSKA in the germline V gene (reference sequence). V was clipped by 6 bases and J by 2 bases, with 18 bases between them. CDR3 protein: CSARGRQGLTDTQYF. Here the CDR3 DNA reads TGCAGTGCACGGGGCCGGCAGGGGCTCACAGATACGCAGTATTTT.

The chain employs TRBV14 and TRBJ1-3; D is possibly TRBD1 (6 bases). Germline V gene lookup returns CDR1 SGHDN and CDR2 FVKESK. The CDR3 contains 15 residues. Trimming pared 3 bases from V and 0 bases from J, leaving 9 bases between. The CDR3 here is CASSQRGSSGNTIYF. The DNA of the CDR3 is TGTGCCAGCAGCCAGAGGGGGAGCTCTGGAAACACCATATATTTT.

This clonotype was picked up many times. The chain has TRBV7-2 and TRBJ2-7; no definite D call. Germline lookup yields CDR1 SGHTA and CDR2 FQGNSA. V was pared by 0 bases and J by 2 bases, with 5 bases between. The CDR3 loop spans 13 amino acids. CDR3 coding DNA: TGTGCCAGCAGCTTAGCGGCCACCTACGAGCAGTACTTC. Its protein product is CASSLAATYEQYF.

This clonotype was found many times. J is TRBJ2-6 and V is TRBV7-2; D gene uncertain. There are 15 residues in the CDR3. The V gene's germline CDR1 is SGHTA and CDR2 FQGNSA. V lost 0 bases and J 2 bases, leaving 5 bases between the germline ends. DNA for the CDR3: TGTGCCAGCAGCTTAGCGGGGACTGGGGCCAACGTCCTGACTTTC. Its translation is CASSLAGTGANVLTF. The whole variable domain, remainder taken from reference TRBV7-2 and TRBJ2-6, is GAGVSQSPSNKVTEKGKDVELRCDPISGHTALYWYRQSLGQGLEFLIYFQGNSAPDKSGLPSDRFSAERTGGSVSTLTIQRTQQEDSAVYLCASSLAGTGANVLTFGAGSRLTVL.

This clonotype was picked up many times. The chain recombines TRBV7-6 with TRBJ2-3; TRBD1 aligns across 9 bases. Germline V CDR1 and CDR2: SGHVS, FNYEAQ. V was clipped by 5 bases and J by 1 base; unmatched bases: 10. This CDR3 contains 17 residues. CDR3 sequence: CASSPLTRTGGTDTQYF. Here the CDR3 DNA reads TGTGCCAGCAGCCCCCTTACCCGGACAGGGGGCACAGATACGCAGTATTTT.